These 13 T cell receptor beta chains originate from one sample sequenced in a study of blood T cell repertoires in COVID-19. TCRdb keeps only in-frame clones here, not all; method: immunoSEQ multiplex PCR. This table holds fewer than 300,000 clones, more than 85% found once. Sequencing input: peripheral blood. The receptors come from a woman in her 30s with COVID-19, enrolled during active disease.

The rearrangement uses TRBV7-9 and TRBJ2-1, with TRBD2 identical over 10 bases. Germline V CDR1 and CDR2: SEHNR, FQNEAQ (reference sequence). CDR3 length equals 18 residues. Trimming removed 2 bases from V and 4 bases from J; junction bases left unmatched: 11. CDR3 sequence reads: CASSLIFPTSGIYNEQFF. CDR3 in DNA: TGTGCCAGCAGCTTAATTTTCCCTACTAGCGGGATTTACAATGAGCAGTTCTTC.

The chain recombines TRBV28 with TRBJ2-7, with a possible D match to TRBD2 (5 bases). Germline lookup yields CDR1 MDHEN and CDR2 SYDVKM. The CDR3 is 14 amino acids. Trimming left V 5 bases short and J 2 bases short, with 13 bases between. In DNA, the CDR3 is TGTGCCAGCAGTAAAGGAGGCGGCCCCTACGAGCAGTACTTC. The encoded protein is CASSKGGGPYEQYF. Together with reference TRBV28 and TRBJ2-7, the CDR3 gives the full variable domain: DVKVTQSSRYLVKRTGEKVFLECVQDMDHENMFWYRQDPGLGLRLIYFSYDVKMKEKGDIPEGYSVSREKKERFSLILESASTNQTSMYLCASSKGGGPYEQYFGPGTRLTVT.

The CDR3 is CASTGGRDRGTEAFF. The CDR3 DNA follows: TGTGCCAGCACAGGGGGAAGGGACAGGGGAACTGAAGCTTTCTTT. The chain joins TRBV2 to TRBJ1-1; 10 positions match TRBD1. This CDR3 has 15 residues. V was pared by 7 bases and J by 5 bases, with 10 bases of the junction left unmatched. Germline V gene lookup returns CDR1 SNHLY and CDR2 FYNNEI.

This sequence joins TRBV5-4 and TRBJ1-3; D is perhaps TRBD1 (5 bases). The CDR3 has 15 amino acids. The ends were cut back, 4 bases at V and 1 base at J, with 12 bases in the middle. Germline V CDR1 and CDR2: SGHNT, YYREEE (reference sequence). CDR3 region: CASSPGGESGNTIYF. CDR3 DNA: TGTGCCAGCAGCCCGGGGGGGGAGTCTGGAAACACCATATATTTT.

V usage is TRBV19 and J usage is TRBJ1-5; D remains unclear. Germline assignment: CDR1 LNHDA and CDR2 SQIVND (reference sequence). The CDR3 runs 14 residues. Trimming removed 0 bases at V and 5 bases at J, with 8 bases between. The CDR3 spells CASSIDGVDQPQHF. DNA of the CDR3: TGTGCCAGTAGTATAGACGGGGTGGATCAGCCCCAGCATTTT.

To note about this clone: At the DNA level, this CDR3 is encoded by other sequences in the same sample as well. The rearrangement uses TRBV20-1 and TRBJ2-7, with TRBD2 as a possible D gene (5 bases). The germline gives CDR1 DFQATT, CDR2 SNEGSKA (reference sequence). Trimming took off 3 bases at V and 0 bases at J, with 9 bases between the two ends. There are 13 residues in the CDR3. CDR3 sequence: CSASRDPSYEQYF. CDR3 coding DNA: TGCAGTGCTAGTCGGGATCCCTCCTACGAGCAGTACTTC.

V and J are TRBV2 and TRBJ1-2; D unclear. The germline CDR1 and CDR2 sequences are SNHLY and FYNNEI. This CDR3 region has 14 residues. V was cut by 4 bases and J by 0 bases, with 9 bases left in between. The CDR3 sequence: CASSVEGTNYGYTF. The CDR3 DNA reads TGTGCCAGCAGTGTAGAGGGAACTAACTATGGCTACACCTTC.

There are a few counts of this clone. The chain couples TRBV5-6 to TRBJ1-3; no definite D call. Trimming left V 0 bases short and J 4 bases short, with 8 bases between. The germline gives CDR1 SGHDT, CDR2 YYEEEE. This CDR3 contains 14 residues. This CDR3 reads CASSLGGMGNTIYF. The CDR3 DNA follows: TGTGCCAGCAGCTTGGGTGGCATGGGAAACACCATATATTTT.

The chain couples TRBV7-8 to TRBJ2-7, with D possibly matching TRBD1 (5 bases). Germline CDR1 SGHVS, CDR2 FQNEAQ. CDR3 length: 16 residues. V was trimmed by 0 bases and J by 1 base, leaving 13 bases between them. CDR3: CASSLAAWGSSYEQYF. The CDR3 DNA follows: TGTGCCAGCAGCTTAGCGGCGTGGGGCAGTTCCTACGAGCAGTACTTC.

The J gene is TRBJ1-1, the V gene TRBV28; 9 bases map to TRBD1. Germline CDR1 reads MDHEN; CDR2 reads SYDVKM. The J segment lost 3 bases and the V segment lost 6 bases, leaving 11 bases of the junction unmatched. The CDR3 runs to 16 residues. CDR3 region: CASSLPRDRVHTEAFF. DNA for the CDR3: TGTGCCAGCAGCCTACCCCGGGACAGGGTACACACTGAAGCTTTCTTT.

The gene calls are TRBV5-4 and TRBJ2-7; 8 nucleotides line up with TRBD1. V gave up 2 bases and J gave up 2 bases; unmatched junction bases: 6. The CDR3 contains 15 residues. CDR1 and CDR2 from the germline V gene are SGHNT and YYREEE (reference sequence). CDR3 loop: CASSLGQGFAYEQYF. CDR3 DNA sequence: TGTGCCAGCAGCTTAGGACAGGGATTCGCCTACGAGCAGTACTTC.

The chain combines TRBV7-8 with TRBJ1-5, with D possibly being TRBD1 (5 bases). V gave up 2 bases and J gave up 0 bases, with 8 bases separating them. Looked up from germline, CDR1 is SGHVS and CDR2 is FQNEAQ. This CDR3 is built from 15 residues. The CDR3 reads CASSLLGGSNQPQHF. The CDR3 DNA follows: TGTGCCAGCAGCTTACTCGGGGGTAGCAATCAGCCCCAGCATTTT.

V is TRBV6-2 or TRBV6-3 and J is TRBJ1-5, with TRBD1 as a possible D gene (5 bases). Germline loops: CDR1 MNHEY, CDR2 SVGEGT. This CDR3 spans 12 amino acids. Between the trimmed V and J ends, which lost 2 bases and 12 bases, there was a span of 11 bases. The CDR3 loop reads CASSYNRFGQHF. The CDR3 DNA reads TGTGCCAGCAGTTACAACAGGTTTGGCCAGCATTTT.